The 25 T cell receptor beta chains presented below share a single source sample, sequenced in a study of cytomegalovirus exposure and HLA in healthy donors. PCR employed 60 Vbeta and 13 Jbeta primers. Assay: immunoSEQ multiplex PCR; the TCRdb copy retains only in-frame clones and omits some. The sample has a few hundred thousand clones, about 81% seen once. The sample consisted of PBMCs. The receptors stem from a woman aged 60-75 years in good health and CMV-seropositive.

This clone has more than one count but fewer than ten. The chain links TRBV10-3 to TRBJ2-1, with D possibly TRBD1 on 6 matching bases. The germline gives CDR1 ENHRY, CDR2 SYGVKD. V lost 3 bases and J 5 bases, leaving 14 bases between the germline ends. The length of the CDR3 is 15 residues. The CDR3 reads CAISDMNGGNNEQFF. The CDR3 DNA is TGTGCCATCAGTGACATGAATGGGGGCAACAATGAGCAGTTCTTC.

The rearrangement joins TRBV15 to TRBJ2-1, with TRBD2 matching 8 bases. After removal of 5 bases from V and 2 bases from J, the junction contained 5 bases not matched to a gene. The V gene's germline CDR1 is LNHNV and CDR2 YYDKDF (reference sequence). The CDR3 totals 15 residues. CDR3 in amino acids: CATSLAGGAYNEQFF. DNA of the CDR3: TGTGCCACCAGCCTGGCGGGAGGAGCCTACAATGAGCAGTTCTTC. Supplemented by reference TRBV15 and TRBJ2-1, the full variable domain reads DAMVIQNPRYQVTQFGKPVTLSCSQTLNHNVMYWYQQKSSQAPKLLFHYYDKDFNNEADTPDNFQSRRPNTSFCFLDIRSPGLGDTAMYLCATSLAGGAYNEQFFGPGTRLTVL.

The V gene is TRBV9, the J gene TRBJ2-4; 9 positions match TRBD2. V gave up 3 bases and J gave up 5 bases; unmatched junction bases: 3. This CDR3 spans 14 amino acids. Looked up from germline, CDR1 is SGDLS and CDR2 is YYNGEE. The CDR3: CASSAGLAQNIQYF. CDR3 nucleotide sequence: TGTGCCAGCAGCGCCGGACTAGCGCAAAACATTCAGTACTTC.

V is TRBV30 and J is TRBJ1-5; the D gene is possibly TRBD1 (5 bases). With 3 bases removed from V and 4 bases from J, the gap between germline ends came to 10 bases. CDR3 length equals 13 residues. Germline loops: CDR1 GTSNPN, CDR2 SVGIG (reference sequence). The CDR3 loop reads CAWRPQENQPQHF. The CDR3 DNA reads as TGTGCCTGGAGGCCACAGGAGAATCAGCCCCAGCATTTT.

The genes are TRBV2 and TRBJ2-1, with TRBD2 matching 9 bases. Trimming at V came to 1 base and at J to 7 bases, leaving 5 bases not matched to a gene. Germline lookup yields CDR1 SNHLY and CDR2 FYNNEI. The CDR3 is 15 amino acids. The CDR3: CASSEGGRVRNEQFF. Written as DNA, the CDR3 is TGTGCCAGCAGTGAAGGCGGGAGGGTTAGGAATGAGCAGTTCTTC.

The rearrangement uses TRBV5-1 and TRBJ2-5; no clear D gene. The J call is in doubt because the DNA end fits TRBJ2-7 better. CDR3 size: 14 residues. Germline assignment: CDR1 SGHRS and CDR2 YFSETQ. The CDR3 is CASSLVLYPSEQYF. The CDR3 DNA reads as TGCGCCAGCAGCTTGGTCTTGTACCCTAGCGAGCAGTACTTC.

The genes are TRBV5-1 and TRBJ2-1, with D perhaps matching TRBD1 (6 bases). Trimming left V 1 base short and J 0 bases short, with 14 bases between. Germline CDR1 reads SGHRS; CDR2 reads YFSETQ. The CDR3 has 17 amino acids. Written as DNA, the CDR3 is TGCGCCAGCAGCTTGCGGGACACCTTCCGCTCCTACAATGAGCAGTTCTTC. This encodes CASSLRDTFRSYNEQFF. Looking up the rest from reference TRBV5-1 and TRBJ2-1 gives the full variable domain: KAGVTQTPRYLIKTRGQQVTLSCSPISGHRSVSWYQQTPGQGLQFLFEYFSETQRNKGNFPGRFSGRQFSNSRSEMNVSTLELGDSALYLCASSLRDTFRSYNEQFFGPGTRLTVL.

This sequence joins TRBV4-1 and TRBJ2-1, with TRBD2 matching over 8 bases. Germline V CDR1 and CDR2: MGHRA, YSYEKL. This CDR3 has 16 amino acids. V lost 0 bases and J lost 10; bases outside the gene matches: 11. This CDR3 is CASSQEGGTRSTEQFF. CDR3 nucleotide sequence: TGCGCCAGCAGCCAAGAGGGGGGGACTAGGTCGACGGAGCAGTTCTTC.

As concerns this clone: One junction end disagrees with the germline gene, perhaps due to a read error. The chain links TRBV7-9 to TRBJ2-7, with 12 bases matching TRBD2. CDR3 size: 19 residues. Germline CDR1 and CDR2: SEHNR and FQNEAQ (reference sequence). CDR3 in DNA: TGTTCCAGCAGCTTCGGGACTCCGGGAAGACTAGCGGGAGACTACGAGCAGTACTTC. The encoded protein is CSSSFGTPGRLAGDYEQYF. Drawing the rest from reference TRBV7-9 and TRBJ2-7, the complete variable domain is DTGVSQNPRHKITKRGQNVTFRCDPISEHNRLYWYRQTLGQGPEFLTYFQNEAQLEKSRLLSDRFSAERPKGSFSTLEIQRTEQGDSAMYLCSSSFGTPGRLAGDYEQYFGPGTRLTVT.

The V gene is TRBV5-1, the J gene TRBJ2-7; 8 nucleotides match TRBD2. The ends lost 3 bases at V and 4 bases at J; junction bases unmatched: 6. The CDR3 is 14 residues long. The germline V gene has CDR1 SGHRS and CDR2 YFSETQ. The CDR3 sequence: CASSSRGGNYEQYF. The CDR3 region has the DNA TGCGCCAGCAGCTCCCGGGGGGGCAATTACGAGCAGTACTTC.

J is TRBJ2-3 and V is TRBV2; D possibly corresponds to TRBD1 (6 bases). The germline V gene encodes CDR1 SNHLY and CDR2 FYNNEI. CDR3 length: 16 residues. The ends were cut back, 5 bases at V and 1 base at J, with 16 bases in the middle. This CDR3 reads CASSFLLGAGTDTQYF. DNA for the CDR3: TGTGCCAGCAGTTTCTTATTGGGGGCGGGCACAGATACGCAGTATTTT. The whole variable domain, filled in from reference TRBV2 and TRBJ2-3, reads EPEVTQTPSHQVTQMGQEVILRCVPISNHLYFYWYRQILGQKVEFLVSFYNNEISEKSEIFDDQFSVERPDGSNFTLKIRSTKLEDSAMYFCASSFLLGAGTDTQYFGPGTRLTVL.

The rearrangement joins TRBV6-1 to TRBJ2-1; 11 positions agree with TRBD2. The germline V gene encodes CDR1 MNHNS and CDR2 SASEGT. With V trimmed by 6 bases and J by 5 bases, 6 bases remained unmatched. CDR3 size: 15 residues. CDR3 region: CASRVSGRANNEQFF. The CDR3 DNA reads TGTGCCAGCAGGGTTAGCGGGAGGGCGAACAATGAGCAGTTCTTC.

The J gene is TRBJ2-3, the V gene TRBV28; D remains ambiguous. CDR3 size: 15 residues. Germline CDR1 is MDHEN and CDR2 is SYDVKM. Trimming left V 3 bases short and J 3 bases short, with 13 bases between. CDR3 residues: CASSFASRRTDTQYF. The CDR3 DNA sequence: TGTGCCAGCAGTTTCGCTAGTCGTCGGACAGATACGCAGTATTTT.

This clone has only a few counts. The chain recombines TRBV6-5 with TRBJ1-6; 7 positions agree with TRBD1. Germline assignment: CDR1 MNHEY and CDR2 SVGAGI. The J segment lost 7 bases and the V segment lost 0 bases, leaving 3 bases of the junction unmatched. The CDR3 is 15 residues long. CDR3 loop: CASSYSTRGNSPLHF. The DNA for the CDR3 is TGTGCCAGCAGTTACTCGACCAGGGGGAATTCACCCCTCCACTTT.

This sequence joins TRBV6-5 and TRBJ2-2, with TRBD2 as a possible D gene (6 bases). The CDR3 runs to 15 residues. V was pared by 1 base and J by 4 bases, with 10 bases between. Germline values: CDR1 MNHEY, CDR2 SVGAGI. CDR3 bases: TGTGCCAGCAGTTACTATGGGGGGTCCACCGGGGAGCTGTTTTTT. Translation: CASSYYGGSTGELFF.

The gene calls are TRBV18 and TRBJ2-6; 12 bases line up with TRBD1. Trimming at V came to 3 bases and at J to 3 bases, leaving 12 bases not matched to a gene. Germline V CDR1 and CDR2: KGHSH, LQKENI. This CDR3 has 20 residues. The CDR3 is CASSPTSRGQGAHGANVLTF. As DNA, the CDR3 is TGTGCCAGCTCACCGACGTCACGGGGACAGGGGGCGCATGGGGCCAACGTCCTGACTTTC.

In nucleotides, the CDR3 is TGTGCCAGCAGTTATAACGGAGCGGGCTCCTACGAGCAGTACTTC. Translation gives CASSYNGAGSYEQYF. The rearrangement joins TRBV6-5 to TRBJ2-7, with D possibly TRBD2 on 6 matching bases. Germline V lookup: CDR1 MNHEY, CDR2 SVGAGI. The germline V and J ends were trimmed by 3 bases and 0 bases, with 12 bases remaining between them. The CDR3 loop spans 15 amino acids.

This clone was found once. This chain connects TRBV6-5 to TRBJ2-7; D not resolved. The CDR3 length is 15 residues. CDR1 MNHEY and CDR2 SVGAGI come from the germline V gene. The germline V and J ends were trimmed by 5 bases and 5 bases, with 19 bases remaining between them. The CDR3 coding sequence is TGTGCCAGCAGTCTCCGGCAGGTCTCTAATCACGAGCAGTACTTC. Its translation is CASSLRQVSNHEQYF.

This clone occurred once. The genes are TRBV19 and TRBJ2-1; TRBD2 matches 12 bases. Germline CDR1 and CDR2: LNHDA and SQIVND (reference sequence). With 1 base clipped from V and 8 bases from J, the junction kept 12 bases outside the gene matches. The CDR3 runs to 18 residues. Here the CDR3 DNA reads TGTGCCAGTAGTATAGTTCCTAGCGGGAGGGGTCCTTACGATGAGCAGTTCTTC. Its protein product is CASSIVPSGRGPYDEQFF.

The chain is built from TRBV11-2 and TRBJ1-2, with D maybe TRBD1 (6 bases). The CDR3 loop spans 13 amino acids. Deletions cut 8 bases from V and 8 bases from J, with 18 bases between. Per germline, CDR1 SGHAT and CDR2 FQNNGV. The CDR3 nucleotides are TGTGCCAGCGGGTCACAGGGTGGACGAGGCTACACCTTC. This sequence encodes CASGSQGGRGYTF.

This chain links TRBV2 with TRBJ2-6, with 8 bases aligning to TRBD1. The CDR3 length is 15 residues. Germline CDR1 and CDR2: SNHLY and FYNNEI. V shed 9 bases and J 0 bases; nucleotides not matched to a gene: 4. CDR3 protein: CASSGQVSGANVLTF. CDR3 in DNA: TGTGCCAGTTCGGGACAGGTCTCTGGGGCCAACGTCCTGACTTTC.

The chain carries TRBV27 and TRBJ2-1; 11 bases fit TRBD1. Germline CDR1 is MNHEY and CDR2 is SMNVEV (reference sequence). The V gene end was trimmed by 6 bases and the J gene end by 8 bases; junction bases not matched to a gene: 9. The CDR3 extends over 15 amino acids. The CDR3 protein is CASSPSGQGVYEQFF. CDR3 coding DNA: TGTGCCAGCAGCCCCTCGGGACAGGGGGTATATGAGCAGTTCTTC.

The CDR3: CASSRSGPTEAFF. Written as DNA, the CDR3 is TGTGCCAGCAGCCGATCGGGTCCCACTGAAGCTTTCTTT. The rearrangement joins TRBV6-1 to TRBJ1-1; D gene unclear. The CDR3 covers 13 residues. Germline assignment: CDR1 MNHNS and CDR2 SASEGT. V lost 6 bases and J 4 bases, leaving 12 bases between the germline ends.

The chain uses TRBV2 and TRBJ1-5; 11 nucleotides line up with TRBD1. Germline trimming cut 6 bases from V and 1 base from J; bases unmatched to any gene: 2. Looked up from germline, CDR1 is SNHLY and CDR2 is FYNNEI. CDR3 size: 15 residues. The CDR3 spells CASRGTGGSNQPQHF. The CDR3 DNA is TGTGCCAGCAGGGGGACAGGGGGGAGCAATCAGCCCCAGCATTTT.

The J gene is TRBJ1-1, the V gene TRBV28, with 11 bases that match TRBD1. CDR3 length: 15 residues. The germline gives CDR1 MDHEN, CDR2 SYDVKM. With 5 bases clipped from V and 3 bases from J, the junction kept 5 bases outside the gene matches. The CDR3 region has the DNA TGTGCCAGCAGTATTCAGGGACAGGGGGACACTGAAGCTTTCTTT. Residues: CASSIQGQGDTEAFF.